This T cell receptor beta chain was retrieved from a study of T cell responses to AZD1222 COVID-19 vaccine. Sequencing was performed with immunoSEQ multiplex PCR; in TCRdb, only in-frame clones are kept and a portion is missing. The table lists over 100,000 clones, 75% to 90% of them singletons, with approximately 4.7% in the top ten. The sample here was peripheral blood, taken on day 0 of AZD1222 vaccination. The source is an adult in good health.

The CDR3 is CASSELGGYGNQPQHF. As DNA, the CDR3 is TGTGCCAGCAGTGAATTGGGAGGGTACGGCAATCAGCCCCAGCATTTT. The chain uses TRBV6-1 and TRBJ1-5; D uncertain. V was pared by 2 bases and J by 2 bases, with 13 bases between. Germline CDR1 reads MNHNS; CDR2 reads SASEGT. The CDR3 consists of 16 residues.